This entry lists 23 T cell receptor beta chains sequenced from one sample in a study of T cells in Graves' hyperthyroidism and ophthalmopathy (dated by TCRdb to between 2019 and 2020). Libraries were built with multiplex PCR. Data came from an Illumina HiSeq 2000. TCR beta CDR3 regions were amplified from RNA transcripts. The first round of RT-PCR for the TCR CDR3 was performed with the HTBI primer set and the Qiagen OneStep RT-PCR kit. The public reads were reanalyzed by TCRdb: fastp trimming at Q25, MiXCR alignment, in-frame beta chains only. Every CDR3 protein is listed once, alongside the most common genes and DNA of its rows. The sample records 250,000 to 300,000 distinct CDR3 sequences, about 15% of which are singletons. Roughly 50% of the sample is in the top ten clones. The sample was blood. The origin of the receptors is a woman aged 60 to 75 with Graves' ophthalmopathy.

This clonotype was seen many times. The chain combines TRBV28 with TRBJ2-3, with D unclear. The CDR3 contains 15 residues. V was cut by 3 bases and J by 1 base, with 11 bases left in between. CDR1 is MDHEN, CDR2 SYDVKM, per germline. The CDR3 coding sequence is TGTGCCAGCAGTTTGGAAGGGTGGGGCACAGATACGCAGTATTTT. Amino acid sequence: CASSLEGWGTDTQYF.

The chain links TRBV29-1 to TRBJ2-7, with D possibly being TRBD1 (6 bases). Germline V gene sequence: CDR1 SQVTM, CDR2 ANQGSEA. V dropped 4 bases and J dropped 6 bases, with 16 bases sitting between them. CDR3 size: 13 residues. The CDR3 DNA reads TGCAGCGTTGCTCCGGGACAAGGGAGCGAGCAGTACTTC. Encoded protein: CSVAPGQGSEQYF.

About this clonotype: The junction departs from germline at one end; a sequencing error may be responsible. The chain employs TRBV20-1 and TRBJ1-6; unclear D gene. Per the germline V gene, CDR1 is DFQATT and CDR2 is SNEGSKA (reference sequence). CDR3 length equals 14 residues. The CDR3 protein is CSATKRRKDSPFHF. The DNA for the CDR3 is TGCAGTGCTACGAAACGACGAAAGGATTCACCCTTCCACTTT.

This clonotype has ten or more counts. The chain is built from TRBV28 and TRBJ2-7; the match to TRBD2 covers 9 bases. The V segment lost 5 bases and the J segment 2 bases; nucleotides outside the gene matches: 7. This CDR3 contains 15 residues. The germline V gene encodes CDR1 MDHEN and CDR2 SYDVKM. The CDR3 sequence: CASSETGTSTYEQYF. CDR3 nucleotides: TGTGCCAGCAGTGAAACCGGGACTAGCACCTACGAGCAGTACTTC.

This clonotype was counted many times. The CDR3 DNA sequence: TGTGCCAGCAGTAGGGACAGGACGAATAATTCACCCCTCCACTTT. This gives the protein CASSRDRTNNSPLHF. The V call is TRBV6-1, the J call TRBJ1-6; TRBD1 matches at 8 bases. V shed 5 bases, J shed 5 bases, and the junction held 5 bases outside the gene matches. The germline V gene encodes CDR1 MNHNS and CDR2 SASEGT. The CDR3 sequence is 15 residues long.

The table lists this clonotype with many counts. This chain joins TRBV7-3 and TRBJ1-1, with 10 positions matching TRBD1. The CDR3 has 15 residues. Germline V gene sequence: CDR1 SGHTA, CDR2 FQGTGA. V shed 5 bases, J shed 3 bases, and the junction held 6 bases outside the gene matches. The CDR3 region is CASSRQGARDTEAFF. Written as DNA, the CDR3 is TGTGCCAGCAGCAGACAGGGGGCGAGGGACACTGAAGCTTTCTTT. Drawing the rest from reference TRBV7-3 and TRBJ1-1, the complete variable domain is GAGVSQTPSNKVTEKGKYVELRCDPISGHTALYWYRQSLGQGPEFLIYFQGTGAADDSGLPNDRFFAVRPEGSVSTLKIQRTERGDSAVYLCASSRQGARDTEAFFGQGTRLTVV.

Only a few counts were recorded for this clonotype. CDR3 protein: CASSLAGREVYNEQFF. The CDR3 DNA sequence: TGCGCCAGCAGCTTGGCCGGGCGGGAGGTATACAATGAGCAGTTCTTC. This chain uses TRBV5-1 with TRBJ2-1; 8 positions match TRBD2. With 0 bases clipped from V and 4 bases from J, the junction kept 6 bases outside the gene matches. The CDR3 runs 16 residues. Germline CDR1 SGHRS, CDR2 YFSETQ. Complete variable domain (other parts from reference TRBV5-1 and TRBJ2-1): KAGVTQTPRYLIKTRGQQVTLSCSPISGHRSVSWYQQTPGQGLQFLFEYFSETQRNKGNFPGRFSGRQFSNSRSEMNVSTLELGDSALYLCASSLAGREVYNEQFFGPGTRLTVL.

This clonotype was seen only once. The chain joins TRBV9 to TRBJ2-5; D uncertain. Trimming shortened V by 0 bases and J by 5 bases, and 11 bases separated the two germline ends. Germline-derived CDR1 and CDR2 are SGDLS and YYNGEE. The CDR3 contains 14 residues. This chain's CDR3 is CASSVDLAAETQYF. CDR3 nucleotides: TGTGCCAGCAGCGTAGATCTGGCTGCGGAGACCCAGTACTTC.

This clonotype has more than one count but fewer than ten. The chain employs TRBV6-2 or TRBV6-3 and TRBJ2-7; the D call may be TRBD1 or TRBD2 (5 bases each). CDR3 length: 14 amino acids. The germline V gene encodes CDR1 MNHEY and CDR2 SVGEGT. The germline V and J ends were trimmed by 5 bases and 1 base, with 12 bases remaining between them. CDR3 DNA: TGTGCCAGCAGTCCCGGTGGGGGATCCTACGAGCAGTACTTC. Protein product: CASSPGGGSYEQYF.

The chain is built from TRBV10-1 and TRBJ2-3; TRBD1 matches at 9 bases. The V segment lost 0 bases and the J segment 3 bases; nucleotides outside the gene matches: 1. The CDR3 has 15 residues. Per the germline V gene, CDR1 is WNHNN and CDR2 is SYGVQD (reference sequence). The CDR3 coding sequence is TGCGCCAGCAGTGAGTCCGGGACAGGGACAGATACGCAGTATTTT. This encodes CASSESGTGTDTQYF.

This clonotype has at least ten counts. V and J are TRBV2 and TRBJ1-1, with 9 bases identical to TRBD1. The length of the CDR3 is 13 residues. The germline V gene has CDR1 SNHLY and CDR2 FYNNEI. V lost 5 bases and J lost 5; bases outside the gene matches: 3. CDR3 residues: CASSTGGWTEAFF. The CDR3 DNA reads TGTGCCAGCAGTACAGGGGGCTGGACTGAAGCTTTCTTT.

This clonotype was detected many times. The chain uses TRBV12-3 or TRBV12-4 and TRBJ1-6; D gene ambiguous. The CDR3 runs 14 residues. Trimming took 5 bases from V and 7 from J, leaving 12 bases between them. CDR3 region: CASSTTEKNSPLHF. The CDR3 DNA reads TGTGCCAGCAGTACTACAGAGAAAAATTCACCCCTCCACTTT.

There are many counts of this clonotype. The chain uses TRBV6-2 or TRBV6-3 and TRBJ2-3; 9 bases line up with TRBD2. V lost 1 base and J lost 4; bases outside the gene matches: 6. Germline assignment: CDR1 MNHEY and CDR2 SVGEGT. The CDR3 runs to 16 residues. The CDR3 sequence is CASSYLYSGSADTQYF. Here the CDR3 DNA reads TGTGCCAGCAGTTACTTATATAGCGGGAGCGCAGATACGCAGTATTTT.

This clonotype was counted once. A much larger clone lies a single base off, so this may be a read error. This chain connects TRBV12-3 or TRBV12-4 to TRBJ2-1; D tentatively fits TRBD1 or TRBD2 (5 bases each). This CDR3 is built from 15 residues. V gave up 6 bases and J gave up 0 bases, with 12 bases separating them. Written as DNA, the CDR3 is TGTGCCAGCAGCCAGACAGCGGACTCCTACAATGAGCAGTTCTTC. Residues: CASSQTADSYNEQFF.

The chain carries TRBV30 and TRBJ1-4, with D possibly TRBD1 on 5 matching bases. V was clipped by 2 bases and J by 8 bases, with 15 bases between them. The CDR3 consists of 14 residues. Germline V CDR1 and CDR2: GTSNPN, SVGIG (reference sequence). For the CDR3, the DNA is TGTGCCTGGAGTAGGACACGTACGGGGGAAAAACTGTTTTTT. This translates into CAWSRTRTGEKLFF.

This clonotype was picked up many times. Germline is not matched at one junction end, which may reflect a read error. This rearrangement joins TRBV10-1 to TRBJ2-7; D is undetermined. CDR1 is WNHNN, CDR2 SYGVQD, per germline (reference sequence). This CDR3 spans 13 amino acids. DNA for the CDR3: TGTGCCAGCAGCGAGAGGTTCTCCTACGAGCAGTACTTC. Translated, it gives CASSERFSYEQYF.

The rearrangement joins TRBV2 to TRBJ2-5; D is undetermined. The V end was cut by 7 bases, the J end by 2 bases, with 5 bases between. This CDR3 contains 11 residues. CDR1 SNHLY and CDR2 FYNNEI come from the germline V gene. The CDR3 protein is CASNRQETQYF. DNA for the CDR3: TGTGCCAGCAACAGACAAGAGACCCAGTACTTC.

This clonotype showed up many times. The CDR3, as DNA: TGCGCCAGCAGCCAAGGGGCACAGGGGAGGGATACTGAAGCTTTCTTT. It yields the protein CASSQGAQGRDTEAFF. This chain joins TRBV4-3 and TRBJ1-1, with 7 bases identical to TRBD1. Germline V lookup: CDR1 LGHNA, CDR2 YSLEER. The CDR3 has 16 residues. V was clipped by 1 base and J by 5 bases; unmatched bases: 10.

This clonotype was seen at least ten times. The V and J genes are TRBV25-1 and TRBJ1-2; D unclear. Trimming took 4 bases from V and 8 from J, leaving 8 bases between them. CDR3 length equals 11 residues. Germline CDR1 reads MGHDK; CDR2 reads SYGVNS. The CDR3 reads CASSVTGGYTF. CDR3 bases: TGTGCCAGCAGTGTGACTGGGGGCTACACCTTC.

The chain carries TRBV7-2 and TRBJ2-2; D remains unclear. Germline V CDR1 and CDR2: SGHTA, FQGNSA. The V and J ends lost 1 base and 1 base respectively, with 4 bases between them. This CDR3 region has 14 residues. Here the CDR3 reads CASSLVQNTGELFF. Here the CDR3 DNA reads TGTGCCAGCAGCTTAGTCCAGAACACCGGGGAGCTGTTTTTT.

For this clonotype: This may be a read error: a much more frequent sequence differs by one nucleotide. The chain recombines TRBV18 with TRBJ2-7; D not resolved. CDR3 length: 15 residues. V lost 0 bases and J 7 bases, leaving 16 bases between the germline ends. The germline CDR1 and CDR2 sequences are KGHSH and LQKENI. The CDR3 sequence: CASSPPPARLEEQYF. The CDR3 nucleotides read TGTGCCAGCTCACCACCCCCCGCACGTCTTGAGGAGCAGTACTTC.

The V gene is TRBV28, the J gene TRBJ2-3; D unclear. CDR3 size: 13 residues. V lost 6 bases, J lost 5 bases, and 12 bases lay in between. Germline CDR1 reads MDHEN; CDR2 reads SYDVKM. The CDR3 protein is CASSPTLVDTQYF. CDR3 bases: TGTGCCAGCAGCCCGACTCTGGTAGATACGCAGTATTTT.

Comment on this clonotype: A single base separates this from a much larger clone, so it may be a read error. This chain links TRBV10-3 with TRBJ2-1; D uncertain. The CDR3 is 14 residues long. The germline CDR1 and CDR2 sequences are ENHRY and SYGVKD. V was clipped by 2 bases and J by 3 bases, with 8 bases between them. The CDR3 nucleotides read TGTGCCATCAGTGAGCCGACTGACTACAATGAGCAGTTCTTC. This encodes CAISEPTDYNEQFF.